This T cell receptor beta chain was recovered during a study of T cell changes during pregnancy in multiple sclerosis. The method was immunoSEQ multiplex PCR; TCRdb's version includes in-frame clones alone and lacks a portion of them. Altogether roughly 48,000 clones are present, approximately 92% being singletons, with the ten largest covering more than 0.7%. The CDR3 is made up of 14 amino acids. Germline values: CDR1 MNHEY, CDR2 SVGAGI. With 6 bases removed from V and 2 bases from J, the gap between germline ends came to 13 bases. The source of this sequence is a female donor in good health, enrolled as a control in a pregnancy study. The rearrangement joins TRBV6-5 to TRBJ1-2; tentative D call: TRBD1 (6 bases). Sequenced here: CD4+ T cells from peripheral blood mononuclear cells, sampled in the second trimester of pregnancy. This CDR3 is CASRPGGQNYGYTF. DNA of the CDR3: TGTGCCAGCAGACCGGGGGGGCAGAACTATGGCTACACCTTC.